What follows describes a single T cell receptor beta chain. These data come from a study of long-term antiretroviral therapy in people with HIV. Looked up from germline, CDR1 is SGHRS and CDR2 is YFSETQ. The CDR3 is 13 amino acids. The germline V and J ends were trimmed by 4 bases and 2 bases, with 9 bases remaining between them. Samples were assayed with immunoSEQ v3.0 at survey level. Sequencing had a target that covered about 35,000-55,000 T-cell genomes per sample. Libraries were prepared by immunoSEQ multiplex PCR; TCRdb keeps only in-frame clonotypes and omits some of them. The sample includes roughly 13,000 clones, roughly 80% of them seen just once. Only United States sites treated participants with HIV.

The V gene is TRBV5-1, the J gene TRBJ1-2; D is ambiguous. The sequence derives from a woman younger than 35 with HIV. This sample comprised unsorted PBMCs, obtained 1.3 years after starting antiretroviral therapy. As DNA, the CDR3 is TGCGCCAGCAGCCCTGATCCGAACTATGGCTACACCTTC. Amino acid sequence: CASSPDPNYGYTF.